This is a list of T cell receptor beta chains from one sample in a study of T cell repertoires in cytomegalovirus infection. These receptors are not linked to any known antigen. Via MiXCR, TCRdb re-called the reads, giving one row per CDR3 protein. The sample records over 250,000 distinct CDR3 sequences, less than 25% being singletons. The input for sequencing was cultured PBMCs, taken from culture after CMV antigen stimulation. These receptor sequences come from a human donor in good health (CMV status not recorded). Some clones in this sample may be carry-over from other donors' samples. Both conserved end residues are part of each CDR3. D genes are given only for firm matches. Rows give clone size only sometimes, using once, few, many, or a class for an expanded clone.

CASRGRQGGTEAFF TGTGCCAGTCGAGGCAGACAGGGGGGCACTGAAGCTTTCTTT - TRBJ1-1 TRBD1 TRBV19
CASRSRLSSYNEQFF TGTGCCAGCAGGTCTAGACTAAGCTCCTACAATGAGCAGTTCTTC many TRBJ2-1 - TRBV7-2
CASSPTRGLYEQYF TGTGCCAGCAGCCCAACTAGGGGACTCTACGAGCAGTACTTC many TRBJ2-7 - TRBV7-8
CASSLYSNYGYTF TGTGCCAGCAGTTTGTACAGTAACTATGGCTACACCTTC - TRBJ1-2 - TRBV27
CASSLGTGRRNTEAFF TGTGCCAGCAGCTTAGGGACAGGCCGGAGGAACACTGAAGCTTTCTTT many TRBJ1-1 TRBD1 TRBV7-2
CASNEGSDTQYF TGTGCCAGCAACGAGGGATCAGATACGCAGTATTTT - TRBJ2-3 - TRBV2
CSARPLGPVYNEQFF TGCAGTGCTAGACCGTTGGGGCCCGTTTACAATGAGCAGTTCTTC - TRBJ2-1 - TRBV20-1
CASSLWEDTQYF TGTGCCAGCAGTTTATGGGAAGATACGCAGTATTTT - TRBJ2-3 - TRBV12-3/TRBV12-4
CASSIGGGMNTEAFF TGTGCCAGTAGTATAGGAGGAGGTATGAACACTGAAGCTTTCTTT few TRBJ1-1 - TRBV19
CASSLRGEYQETQYF TGTGCCAGCAGCTTAAGGGGGGAGTACCAAGAGACCCAGTACTTC few TRBJ2-5 - TRBV7-6
CASSLEPPRTSGSAGELFF TGTGCCAGCAGCTTAGAACCTCCTAGAACTAGCGGGAGTGCCGGGGAGCTGTTTTTT many TRBJ2-2 TRBD2 TRBV7-8
CASSSVGRELYEQFF TGTGCCAGCAGCTCCGTGGGGCGGGAGTTATATGAGCAGTTCTTC many TRBJ2-1 TRBD2 TRBV7-2
CASRPGGPTEAFF TGTGCCAGCCGGCCCGGGGGGCCCACTGAAGCTTTCTTT - TRBJ1-1 - TRBV27
CSVGGMWTGGNNSPLHF TGCAGTGTCGGGGGGATGTGGACAGGGGGGAATAATTCACCCCTCCACTTT - TRBJ1-6 TRBD1 TRBV20-1
CASSLGVRYSHNEQFF TGTGCCAGCAGCTTAGGGGTCAGGTACTCCCACAATGAGCAGTTCTTC - TRBJ2-1 - TRBV11-3
CASGTRGGGQETQYF TGTGCTAGTGGTACCCGGGGGGGCGGGCAAGAGACCCAGTACTTC many TRBJ2-5 TRBD2 TRBV12-5
CASSPGTLGDTQYF TGTGCCAGCAGCCCCGGGACGCTTGGTGATACGCAGTATTTT many TRBJ2-3 - TRBV7-2
CASTVRESRGKLFF TGTGCCAGTACCGTCAGGGAGAGTAGAGGAAAACTGTTTTTT - TRBJ1-4 - TRBV19
CAEGGRTDQPQHF TGTGCCGAAGGAGGACGGACCGATCAGCCCCAGCATTTT - TRBJ1-5 - TRBV28
CASGLGTSQETQYF TGTGCTAGTGGTTTGGGGACGTCGCAAGAGACCCAGTACTTC once TRBJ2-5 - TRBV12-5
CASSFVRGGRLETQYF TGTGCCAGCAGCTTCGTGCGGGGGGGGCGCTTAGAGACCCAGTACTTC - TRBJ2-5 TRBD2 TRBV7-9
CASSDQETNNEQFF TGTGCCAGCAGTGATCAGGAGACTAACAATGAGCAGTTCTTC - TRBJ2-1 - TRBV12-3/TRBV12-4
CSARSGYGNTIYF TGCAGTGCCCGCTCAGGGTACGGAAACACCATATATTTT - TRBJ1-3 - TRBV20-1
CSARSRTVKETQYF TGCAGTGCTAGATCCCGGACTGTAAAAGAGACCCAGTACTTC few TRBJ2-5 - TRBV20-1
CASTRTGHKQETQYF TGTGCCAGCACCCGCACAGGGCACAAACAAGAGACCCAGTACTTC - TRBJ2-5 - TRBV6-6
CASSLAGQSNEQFF TGTGCCAGCAGCCTAGCGGGGCAGAGCAATGAGCAGTTCTTC - TRBJ2-1 TRBD2 TRBV7-2
CASRTVIQGDYGYTF TGTGCCAGCAGGACAGTGATACAGGGAGACTATGGCTACACCTTC few TRBJ1-2 - TRBV6-5
CATSGAGGPGEQFF TGTGCCACCAGTGGAGCGGGAGGGCCCGGTGAGCAGTTCTTC - TRBJ2-1 TRBD2 TRBV24-1
CASFLSGANVLTF TGTGCCAGCTTTCTTTCTGGGGCCAACGTCCTGACTTTC few TRBJ2-6 - TRBV6-2/TRBV6-3
CASSARQANTEAFF TGTGCCAGTAGTGCCCGACAAGCGAACACTGAAGCTTTCTTT - TRBJ1-1 - TRBV19
CASSRAGLVEQFF TGTGCCAGCAGCAGAGCGGGGCTGGTTGAGCAGTTCTTC - TRBJ2-1 TRBD2 TRBV11-2
CSARDGKRDYEQYF TGCAGTGCTAGAGATGGAAAGCGGGACTACGAGCAGTACTTC - TRBJ2-7 TRBD2 TRBV20-1
CASSLRWGQVYNEQFF TGTGCCAGCAGCTTAAGATGGGGACAGGTCTACAATGAGCAGTTCTTC - TRBJ2-1 TRBD1 TRBV11-3
CASRPRTGRHEKLFF TGTGCCAGCAGACCCCGGACAGGGAGGCATGAAAAACTGTTTTTT - TRBJ1-4 TRBD1 TRBV6-5
CASSPGQGINQPQHF TGTGCCAGCAGCCCGGGACAGGGGATCAATCAGCCCCAGCATTTT many TRBJ1-5 TRBD1 TRBV12-3/TRBV12-4
CASSPPPAPTGELFF TGTGCCAGCAGCCCACCCCCCGCGCCAACCGGGGAGCTGTTTTTT - TRBJ2-2 - TRBV7-2
CASSYSREETYEQYF TGTGCCAGCAGTTACTCGCGGGAAGAAACCTACGAGCAGTACTTC few TRBJ2-7 - TRBV6-5
CAIRRGQGRGNTEAFF TGTGCCATCCGGAGGGGACAGGGGAGGGGTAACACTGAAGCTTTCTTT few TRBJ1-1 TRBD1 TRBV10-3
CSVEVGGRTAGELFF TGCAGCGTTGAAGTGGGGGGGCGCACCGCCGGGGAGCTGTTTTTT - TRBJ2-2 - TRBV29-1
CASSLASGLPEAFF TGTGCCAGCAGCTTAGCGTCAGGGTTGCCTGAAGCTTTCTTT few TRBJ1-1 - TRBV7-9
CASSQSFPEQETQYF TGCGCCAGCAGTCAATCGTTCCCAGAACAAGAGACCCAGTACTTC few TRBJ2-5 - TRBV23-1
CSGEGGSSYNEQFF TGCAGCGGGGAAGGGGGGAGCTCCTACAATGAGCAGTTCTTC - TRBJ2-1 - TRBV29-1
CSVDEAGSSTDTQYF TGCAGCGTTGATGAAGCGGGGAGTAGCACAGATACGCAGTATTTT - TRBJ2-3 TRBD2 TRBV29-1
CASSQELPDRGRISSGNTIYF TGTGCCAGCAGCCAAGAGTTACCGGACAGGGGGCGAATTAGCTCTGGAAACACCATATATTTT few TRBJ1-3 TRBD1 TRBV4-2
CASSLGRDRRTDTQYF TGTGCCAGCAGCTTAGGCCGGGACAGGCGCACAGATACGCAGTATTTT many TRBJ2-3 TRBD1 TRBV7-2
CASSRKQSTGELFF TGTGCCAGCAGCCGGAAACAATCCACCGGGGAGCTGTTTTTT - TRBJ2-2 - TRBV6-2/TRBV6-3
CSANPGRGGTEAFF TGCAGTGCAAACCCGGGGCGGGGGGGCACTGAAGCTTTCTTT - TRBJ1-1 - TRBV20-1
CASSPGELGNYNEQFF TGTGCCAGCAGCCCCGGGGAACTAGGAAATTACAATGAGCAGTTCTTC - TRBJ2-1 - TRBV7-9
CASRETGFGGYTF TGTGCCAGCAGGGAGACAGGGTTCGGTGGCTACACCTTC many TRBJ1-2 TRBD1 TRBV12-3/TRBV12-4